This TCR beta chain originates from a study of blood T cell repertoires in COVID-19. Background on the study: Samples representing acute and convalescent COVID-19 were sourced from the United States, Italy and Spain. T cells, B-cell-depleted T cells, or PBMCs supplied cDNA or gDNA.

Trimming left V 0 bases short and J 4 bases short, with 9 bases between. The length of the CDR3 is 14 residues. CDR1 is MGHRA and CDR2 is YSYEKL in the germline V gene. In the authors' methods: It was from reference gene primer amplification that nucleated cell counts were estimated. The assay was immunoSEQ multiplex PCR, and TCRdb's table has in-frame clones only and misses some. D and trimming come from the DNA, and the V and J calls and clone size come from that table. The table has around 45,000 clones, about 89% seen once. This TCR came from a man in his fifties or sixties with active or convalescent COVID-19. Sequences were obtained from peripheral blood. The chain couples TRBV4-1 to TRBJ1-2; no reliable D call. The CDR3 protein is CASSQDQNPYGYTF. In DNA, the CDR3 is TGCGCCAGCAGCCAAGATCAAAATCCCTATGGCTACACCTTC.